Shown below are 22 T cell receptor beta chains from a single sample sequenced in a study of cytomegalovirus exposure and HLA in healthy donors. PCR amplification relied on 60 Vbeta primers (plus 13 Jbeta primers). Measured with immunoSEQ multiplex PCR; TCRdb has only the in-frame clones, and not every one. Of 200,000 to 250,000 clones in the sample, roughly 89% were seen once. Sequencing was performed on PBMCs. All receptors come from a woman aged 18 to 35 in good health and CMV-seronegative.

V gene TRBV20-1 combines with J gene TRBJ1-4; unclear D gene. Germline V gene data show CDR1 as DFQATT and CDR2 as SNEGSKA (reference sequence). Trimming removed 6 bases at V and 5 bases at J, with 4 bases between. The CDR3 sequence is 10 residues long. CDR3 DNA: TGCAGTGCCAGGAATGAAAAACTGTTTTTT. It yields the protein CSARNEKLFF.

This chain connects TRBV11-2 to TRBJ2-4; D uncertain. In germline, CDR1 is SGHAT, CDR2 FQNNGV. V was clipped by 1 base and J by 9 bases, with 13 bases between them. The CDR3 consists of 14 residues. The CDR3 sequence is CASSLVSGSSIQYF. The CDR3 DNA sequence: TGTGCCAGCAGCTTAGTGTCCGGGTCTAGCATTCAGTACTTC. The complete variable domain, with remaining parts taken from reference TRBV11-2 and TRBJ2-4, reads EAGVAQSPRYKIIEKRQSVAFWCNPISGHATLYWYQQILGQGPKLLIQFQNNGVVDDSQLPKDRFSAERLKGVDSTLKIQPAKLEDSAVYLCASSLVSGSSIQYFGAGTRLSVL.

This clone was observed a few times. This rearrangement joins TRBV6-5 to TRBJ2-5; D perhaps matches TRBD1 (6 bases). Germline loops: CDR1 MNHEY, CDR2 SVGAGI. The V end lost 0 bases, the J end lost 3 bases, and 14 bases lay between the germline ends. The CDR3 is 16 residues long. The CDR3 DNA reads TGTGCCAGCAGTTACTCGATTGGCAGGGGTAAAGAGACCCAGTACTTC. As protein: CASSYSIGRGKETQYF.

The CDR3 sequence is CASSVDRGGSGYTF. In DNA form, the CDR3 reads TGTGCCAGCAGTGTTGACAGGGGAGGAAGTGGCTACACCTTC. The V and J genes are TRBV6-1 and TRBJ1-2; 8 nucleotides line up with TRBD1. Germline V gives CDR1 MNHNS, CDR2 SASEGT. Germline trimming cut 4 bases from V and 7 bases from J; bases unmatched to any gene: 8. The CDR3 contains 14 residues.

The CDR3 protein is CSVSNRDRQTYYGYTF. CDR3 sequence (DNA): TGCAGCGTTTCCAACCGGGACAGACAAACGTACTATGGCTACACCTTC. This chain joins TRBV29-1 and TRBJ1-2; 7 bases line up with TRBD1. CDR1 is SQVTM, CDR2 ANQGSEA, per germline. This CDR3 is built from 16 residues. With 5 bases clipped from V and 3 bases from J, the junction kept 15 bases outside the gene matches.

The chain uses TRBV6-5 and TRBJ1-2; tentative D call: TRBD1 (6 bases). Trimming removed 9 bases from V and 0 bases from J, with 17 bases in between. Looked up from germline, CDR1 is MNHEY and CDR2 is SVGAGI. This CDR3 is built from 15 residues. CDR3 in DNA: TGTGCCAGTGTTGACTTCAGGGGAGCTAACTATGGCTACACCTTC. Translation gives CASVDFRGANYGYTF.

This chain links TRBV7-9 with TRBJ2-1, with D tentatively TRBD1 (6 bases). The CDR3 is 14 amino acids. Germline CDR1 and CDR2: SEHNR and FQNEAQ (reference sequence). V was cut by 5 bases and J by 6 bases, with 14 bases left in between. In DNA, the CDR3 is TGTGCCAGCAGCATGGGACAAGAGGGCAATGAGCAGTTCTTC. Residues: CASSMGQEGNEQFF.

Here the CDR3 reads CASSLAGGILHF. CDR3 coding DNA: TGTGCCAGCAGCTTAGCGGGAGGGATTCTCCACTTT. The chain joins TRBV7-6 to TRBJ1-6, with unresolved D. The V and J ends lost 0 bases and 16 bases respectively, with 10 bases between them. The CDR3 runs to 12 residues. Looked up from germline, CDR1 is SGHVS and CDR2 is FNYEAQ.

The chain couples TRBV5-1 to TRBJ1-3; D gene ambiguous. The germline CDR1 and CDR2 sequences are SGHRS and YFSETQ. The CDR3 is made up of 14 amino acids. V dropped 0 bases and J dropped 3 bases, with 7 bases sitting between them. Written as DNA, the CDR3 is TGCGCCAGCAGCTTGGTCGGGGTTGGAAACACCATATATTTT. Translating gives CASSLVGVGNTIYF.

The chain combines TRBV15 with TRBJ1-1; TRBD1 is a possible D gene (6 bases). The CDR3 extends over 13 amino acids. V gave up 8 bases and J gave up 2 bases, with 12 bases separating them. CDR1 and CDR2 from the germline V gene are LNHNV and YYDKDF (reference sequence). For the CDR3, the DNA is TGTGCCACCCTAGGGGACATTAACACTGAAGCTTTCTTT. Translating it yields CATLGDINTEAFF.

The rearrangement links TRBV27 to TRBJ2-7; 7 nucleotides match TRBD2. This CDR3 comprises 15 residues. Germline CDR1 MNHEY, CDR2 SMNVEV (reference sequence). The V and J ends lost 4 bases and 0 bases, in that order; junction bases with no gene match: 6. CDR3 coding DNA: TGTGCCAGCAGTTCAACTAGCGTGAGCTCCTACGAGCAGTACTTC. Translation: CASSSTSVSSYEQYF.

This rearrangement joins TRBV5-1 to TRBJ2-1; TRBD2 aligns across 10 bases. V trimming: 2 bases; J trimming: 7 bases; junction bases outside the gene matches: 12. Germline CDR1 reads SGHRS; CDR2 reads YFSETQ. This CDR3 contains 17 residues. This CDR3 is CASSFTLAGDVWNEQFF. CDR3 DNA sequence: TGCGCCAGCAGCTTCACGCTAGCGGGGGACGTGTGGAATGAGCAGTTCTTC.

The rearrangement links TRBV4-3 to TRBJ2-1, with a weak D call TRBD2 (6 bases). V was cut by 5 bases and J by 0 bases, with 11 bases left in between. CDR1 is LGHNA and CDR2 is YSLEER in the germline V gene. This CDR3 is built from 15 residues. The CDR3 coding sequence is TGCGCCAGCAGCTATGACGGGAGCTCCTACAATGAGCAGTTCTTC. Translating it yields CASSYDGSSYNEQFF.

CDR3 bases: TGTGCCAGCAGTTCACGACAGGGGAATGGCTACACCTTC. Translated: CASSSRQGNGYTF. This sequence joins TRBV27 and TRBJ1-2; 8 positions match TRBD1. The CDR3 runs to 13 residues. Germline assignment: CDR1 MNHEY and CDR2 SMNVEV (reference sequence). V gave up 4 bases and J gave up 6 bases; unmatched junction bases: 4.

The chain couples TRBV2 to TRBJ2-7; D might be TRBD1 (5 bases). The germline gives CDR1 SNHLY, CDR2 FYNNEI. This CDR3 is 12 amino acids long. Trimming pared 2 bases from V and 9 bases from J, leaving 11 bases between. CDR3 sequence: CASSETGEVQYF. DNA of the CDR3: TGTGCCAGCAGTGAAACAGGTGAGGTGCAGTACTTC.

The chain is built from TRBV27 and TRBJ1-1; D perhaps matches TRBD1 (5 bases). The CDR3 is made up of 13 amino acids. In germline, CDR1 is MNHEY, CDR2 SMNVEV (reference sequence). V was pared by 3 bases and J by 4 bases, with 9 bases between. The CDR3: CASSLQGFTEAFF. CDR3 in DNA: TGTGCCAGCAGTTTGCAGGGATTCACTGAAGCTTTCTTT.

The chain links TRBV5-4 to TRBJ2-7; D is possibly TRBD1 (5 bases). The CDR3 totals 15 residues. Between the trimmed V and J ends, which lost 4 bases and 3 bases, there was a span of 17 bases. CDR1 is SGHNT and CDR2 is YYREEE in the germline V gene (reference sequence). Here the CDR3 DNA reads TGTGCCAGCAGCCGTGAGGCGACAGAGAACTACGAGCAGTACTTC. This codes for CASSREATENYEQYF.

The chain joins TRBV18 to TRBJ2-7; TRBD2 matches at 13 bases. V shed 3 bases, J shed 4 bases, and the junction held 3 bases outside the gene matches. The CDR3 covers 15 residues. Germline CDR1 KGHSH, CDR2 LQKENI. In DNA form, the CDR3 reads TGTGCCAGCTCACCTACTAGCGGGAGGGCTTACGAGCAGTACTTC. It yields the protein CASSPTSGRAYEQYF.

This sequence joins TRBV7-2 and TRBJ2-1; TRBD1 aligns across 12 bases. With V trimmed by 5 bases and J by 7 bases, 9 bases remained unmatched. Germline loops: CDR1 SGHTA, CDR2 FQGNSA. The CDR3 runs 16 residues. The CDR3 DNA reads TGTGCCAGCAGCCCCCGGTGGGACAGGGGGCGGAATGAGCAGTTCTTC. This translates into CASSPRWDRGRNEQFF.

The count of this clone is one. The identical CDR3 is also encoded by other nucleotide sequences in the sample. The chain joins TRBV6-5 to TRBJ2-1, with 8 bases fitting TRBD1. The CDR3 consists of 15 residues. In germline, CDR1 is MNHEY, CDR2 SVGAGI. Trimming at V came to 2 bases and at J to 4 bases, leaving 4 bases not matched to a gene. This CDR3 is CASSYDRGLYNEQFF. The CDR3 nucleotides read TGTGCCAGCAGTTACGACAGGGGTTTATACAATGAGCAGTTCTTC.

The chain links TRBV5-1 to TRBJ1-2; 7 nucleotides agree with TRBD1. The CDR3 covers 18 residues. V dropped 3 bases and J dropped 5; count of bases not matched to a gene: 19. Germline V gives CDR1 SGHRS, CDR2 YFSETQ. The CDR3 sequence: CASSYIRTGVSTGYGYTF. The CDR3, as DNA: TGCGCCAGCAGCTACATTCGGACAGGCGTTTCTACCGGGTATGGCTACACCTTC. The entire variable domain, with the rest obtained from reference TRBV5-1 and TRBJ1-2, is as follows: KAGVTQTPRYLIKTRGQQVTLSCSPISGHRSVSWYQQTPGQGLQFLFEYFSETQRNKGNFPGRFSGRQFSNSRSEMNVSTLELGDSALYLCASSYIRTGVSTGYGYTFGSGTRLTVV.

V gene TRBV6-1 combines with J gene TRBJ1-2; 7 nucleotides match TRBD1. V lost 2 bases and J lost 4; bases outside the gene matches: 4. The CDR3 consists of 14 residues. CDR1 MNHNS and CDR2 SASEGT come from the germline V gene. The CDR3 region has the DNA TGTGCCAGCAGTGAACCGGGACAGATCTATGGCTACACCTTC. It translates to CASSEPGQIYGYTF.